A single sample gave rise to the 25 T cell receptor beta chains below, sequenced in a study of cytomegalovirus exposure and HLA in healthy donors (dated by TCRdb to about 2017). The library was made by the immunoSEQ multiplex PCR assay. For the multiplex PCR, a mixture combining 60 forward primers for TCR Vbeta segments and 13 reverse primers for TCR Jbeta segments was used. Not all clones reach the TCRdb copy of this immuneACCESS table, which keeps in-frame sequences only. Checked studies attribute under half of the gap to unresolved V genes and leave the rest unexplained. This sample lists 100,000 to 150,000 clones; 70% to 90% were detected once. Around 1.7% of the sample lies in the top ten. Sequencing was done on a sample of PBMCs. The receptors stem from a boy aged 10-17 years in good health and CMV-seronegative.

This clone was recorded once. The rearrangement uses TRBV5-4 and TRBJ1-1; no clear D. The V gene lost 0 bases and the J gene lost 5 bases, with 11 bases spanning the gap. CDR3 length: 14 amino acids. Germline values: CDR1 SGHNT, CDR2 YYREEE (reference sequence). Here the CDR3 reads CASSLGSRMTEAFF. In nucleotides, the CDR3 is TGTGCCAGCAGCTTGGGGTCGAGGATGACTGAAGCTTTCTTT.

This clone was found once. V and J are TRBV12-5 and TRBJ1-2; a weak D match, TRBD1 (6 bases). The V gene's germline CDR1 is LGHNT and CDR2 FRNRAP. Trimming took 0 bases from V and 6 from J, leaving 11 bases between them. The CDR3 extends over 14 amino acids. CDR3 region: CASGLVLGAHGYTF. Here the CDR3 DNA reads TGTGCTAGTGGTTTGGTACTGGGGGCCCATGGCTACACCTTC.

The chain uses TRBV5-4 and TRBJ2-1, with 7 bases aligning to TRBD1. The V gene end was trimmed by 4 bases and the J gene end by 2 bases; junction bases not matched to a gene: 6. The germline CDR1 and CDR2 sequences are SGHNT and YYREEE (reference sequence). The CDR3 is 15 residues long. CDR3: CASSPGTEAYNEQFF. CDR3 sequence (DNA): TGTGCCAGCAGCCCCGGGACAGAAGCCTACAATGAGCAGTTCTTC.

This chain links TRBV25-1 with TRBJ1-4; D unclear. V dropped 4 bases and J dropped 7 bases, with 7 bases sitting between them. CDR3 length: 12 residues. Germline V gene data show CDR1 as MGHDK and CDR2 as SYGVNS. The CDR3 loop is CASSASGEKLFF. In DNA form, the CDR3 reads TGTGCCAGCAGTGCCTCAGGTGAAAAACTGTTTTTT.

The chain employs TRBV15 and TRBJ2-7; 7 bases are shared with TRBD1. The germline CDR1 and CDR2 sequences are LNHNV and YYDKDF (reference sequence). Trimming at V came to 0 bases and at J to 12 bases, leaving 8 bases not matched to a gene. CDR3 size: 13 residues. The CDR3, as DNA: TGTGCCACCAGCAGAGATAAGAGACAGGGACCGTACTTC. The encoded protein is CATSRDKRQGPYF.

This rearrangement joins TRBV7-2 to TRBJ1-5; TRBD1 is a possible D gene (5 bases). CDR3 size: 14 residues. Per germline, CDR1 SGHTA and CDR2 FQGNSA. The germline V and J ends were trimmed by 1 base and 6 bases, with 10 bases remaining between them. The CDR3 coding sequence is TGTGCCAGCAGCTTAGACGGGGGACGTCAGCCCCAGCATTTT. Translated, it gives CASSLDGGRQPQHF.

The gene calls are TRBV5-4 and TRBJ2-5; D is perhaps TRBD2 (6 bases). The V end lost 0 bases, the J end lost 5 bases, and 17 bases lay between the germline ends. Germline CDR1 SGHNT, CDR2 YYREEE (reference sequence). This CDR3 is 16 amino acids long. CDR3 bases: TGTGCCAGCAGCTTGGAGGGACTCAGGGCCGGCGAGACCCAGTACTTC. Translating gives CASSLEGLRAGETQYF. Using reference TRBV5-4 and TRBJ2-5 for the parts outside the CDR3, the full variable domain is ETGVTQSPTHLIKTRGQQVTLRCSSQSGHNTVSWYQQALGQGPQFIFQYYREEENGRGNFPPRFSGLQFPNYSSELNVNALELDDSALYLCASSLEGLRAGETQYFGPGTRLLVL.

The chain is built from TRBV4-1 and TRBJ1-1, with TRBD1 as a possible D gene (5 bases). Trimming cost V 2 bases and J 6 bases, with 10 bases left between them. The length of the CDR3 is 13 residues. In germline, CDR1 is MGHRA, CDR2 YSYEKL. CDR3: CASSQPWDSEAFF. In DNA, the CDR3 is TGCGCCAGCAGCCAACCCTGGGACTCTGAAGCTTTCTTT.

This clone was seen a single time. The chain joins TRBV9 to TRBJ2-5; 7 bases agree with TRBD2. Germline V gene data show CDR1 as SGDLS and CDR2 as YYNGEE. J gave up 2 bases and V 3 bases, and 7 bases lay outside the gene matches. The CDR3 contains 15 residues. For the CDR3, the DNA is TGTGCCAGCAGCGCGGGGACCGGGAGGCAAGAGACCCAGTACTTC. It yields the protein CASSAGTGRQETQYF.

This chain joins TRBV4-2 and TRBJ2-7, with 12 bases lining up with TRBD2. The CDR3 length is 16 residues. V dropped 4 bases and J dropped 2; count of bases not matched to a gene: 6. Germline V lookup: CDR1 LGHNA, CDR2 YNFKEQ. Written as DNA, the CDR3 is TGTGCCAGCAGCCCGAGGACTAGCGGGACTACCTACGAGCAGTACTTC. Residues: CASSPRTSGTTYEQYF.

This clone is a singleton in its sample. This chain connects TRBV5-1 to TRBJ2-1; D uncertain. V lost 3 bases to trimming and J lost 5 bases, with 9 bases between them. The germline V gene has CDR1 SGHRS and CDR2 YFSETQ. This CDR3 comprises 13 residues. The CDR3 nucleotides are TGCGCCAGCAGCTCGTTAGACAACAATGAGCAGTTCTTC. Residues: CASSSLDNNEQFF.

The count of this clone is one. The chain carries TRBV15 and TRBJ2-1; 7 nucleotides agree with TRBD1. Germline values: CDR1 LNHNV, CDR2 YYDKDF (reference sequence). This CDR3 spans 16 amino acids. Germline trimming cut 1 base from V and 0 bases from J; bases unmatched to any gene: 3. The CDR3 nucleotides are TGTGCCACCAGCAGAGTACAGGGGAGCTCCTACAATGAGCAGTTCTTC. This gives the protein CATSRVQGSSYNEQFF.

The chain uses TRBV9 and TRBJ1-1, with D possibly TRBD1 on 6 matching bases. The CDR3 contains 14 residues. Trimming stripped 1 base from V and 3 bases from J, with 10 bases between. Germline V CDR1 and CDR2: SGDLS, YYNGEE. The CDR3 reads CASSVSAGDTEAFF. DNA of the CDR3: TGTGCCAGCAGCGTATCGGCAGGGGACACTGAAGCTTTCTTT.

This clone showed up just once. V is TRBV5-1 and J is TRBJ2-5; a weak D match, TRBD2 (5 bases). The CDR3 runs to 15 residues. The V end was cut by 0 bases, the J end by 2 bases, with 11 bases between. From germline, CDR1 is SGHRS and CDR2 YFSETQ. This CDR3 is CASSLEAGSQETQYF. The CDR3 DNA is TGCGCCAGCAGCTTGGAGGCGGGCAGTCAAGAGACCCAGTACTTC.

This clone came up once. The V gene is TRBV7-6, the J gene TRBJ2-6; TRBD1 might be the D (5 bases). The germline V and J ends were trimmed by 1 base and 0 bases, with 10 bases remaining between them. This CDR3 is built from 17 residues. Germline V lookup: CDR1 SGHVS, CDR2 FNYEAQ. The CDR3 is CASSLEQGPSGANVLTF. The CDR3 DNA sequence: TGTGCCAGCAGCTTAGAGCAGGGCCCCTCTGGGGCCAACGTCCTGACTTTC.

The chain couples TRBV5-1 to TRBJ2-5; tentative D call: TRBD2 (5 bases). Germline V lookup: CDR1 SGHRS, CDR2 YFSETQ. Deletions cut 3 bases from V and 5 bases from J, with 20 bases between. The CDR3 totals 16 residues. The CDR3 DNA follows: TGCGCCAGCAGCTGGGCGAGACTTAGGAGGATGGAGACCCAGTACTTC. It yields the protein CASSWARLRRMETQYF. Combining the CDR3 with reference TRBV5-1 and TRBJ2-5 gives the whole variable domain KAGVTQTPRYLIKTRGQQVTLSCSPISGHRSVSWYQQTPGQGLQFLFEYFSETQRNKGNFPGRFSGRQFSNSRSEMNVSTLELGDSALYLCASSWARLRRMETQYFGPGTRLLVL.

This chain links TRBV30 with TRBJ1-1; D gene ambiguous. V was clipped by 0 bases and J by 0 bases, with 20 bases between them. The V gene's germline CDR1 is GTSNPN and CDR2 SVGIG (reference sequence). This CDR3 contains 18 residues. The CDR3 nucleotides are TGTGCCTGGAGTGTACTTCCTGGGCGGCGGGGAATGAACACTGAAGCTTTCTTT. Its protein product is CAWSVLPGRRGMNTEAFF. Looking up the rest from reference TRBV30 and TRBJ1-1 gives the full variable domain: SQTIHQWPATLVQPVGSPLSLECTVEGTSNPNLYWYRQAAGRGLQLLFYSVGIGQISSEVPQNLSASRPQDRQFILSSKKLLLSDSGFYLCAWSVLPGRRGMNTEAFFGQGTRLTVV.

This sequence joins TRBV7-8 and TRBJ1-2; TRBD1 might be the D (6 bases). Trimming removed 5 bases from V and 8 bases from J, with 15 bases in between. The V gene's germline CDR1 is SGHVS and CDR2 FQNEAQ. The length of the CDR3 is 13 residues. CDR3 sequence reads: CASSLIQGSGYTF. CDR3 DNA: TGTGCCAGCAGCCTTATCCAGGGGTCCGGCTACACCTTC.

The table lists this clone with a few counts. The V and J genes are TRBV5-6 and TRBJ1-3; 7 bases are a match to TRBD1. This CDR3 is built from 16 residues. Germline CDR1 SGHDT, CDR2 YYEEEE. J gave up 0 bases and V 0 bases, and 3 bases lay outside the gene matches. Written as DNA, the CDR3 is TGTGCCAGCAGCTTGGGGACAGGCCGCTCTGGAAACACCATATATTTT. Amino acids: CASSLGTGRSGNTIYF.

The chain employs TRBV2 and TRBJ2-7; 9 nucleotides line up with TRBD1. The CDR3 runs to 14 residues. The junction had 7 bases not matched to a gene; V was cut back by 5 bases and J by 5 bases. CDR1 is SNHLY and CDR2 is FYNNEI in the germline V gene. This CDR3 is CASSPQGARDEQYF. Here the CDR3 DNA reads TGTGCCAGCAGTCCACAGGGGGCGCGGGACGAGCAGTACTTC. Using reference TRBV2 and TRBJ2-7 for the parts outside the CDR3, the full variable domain is EPEVTQTPSHQVTQMGQEVILRCVPISNHLYFYWYRQILGQKVEFLVSFYNNEISEKSEIFDDQFSVERPDGSNFTLKIRSTKLEDSAMYFCASSPQGARDEQYFGPGTRLTVT.

This rearrangement joins TRBV5-1 to TRBJ1-3; 9 nucleotides match TRBD1. V trimming: 3 bases; J trimming: 2 bases; junction bases outside the gene matches: 6. The CDR3 runs 16 residues. Germline CDR1 reads SGHRS; CDR2 reads YFSETQ. The CDR3 here is CASSSITGGPGNTIYF. The CDR3 nucleotides are TGCGCCAGCAGCTCGATAACAGGGGGCCCTGGAAACACCATATATTTT.

The chain combines TRBV7-2 with TRBJ2-7, with D possibly TRBD2 on 5 matching bases. The CDR3 covers 13 residues. Trimming stripped 5 bases from V and 1 base from J, with 9 bases between. Germline V gene sequence: CDR1 SGHTA, CDR2 FQGNSA. The CDR3 protein is CASSPGNSYEQYF. The DNA for the CDR3 is TGTGCCAGCAGCCCGGGGAATTCCTACGAGCAGTACTTC.

The V call is TRBV2, the J call TRBJ2-3, with TRBD2 matching over 12 bases. Germline V gene lookup returns CDR1 SNHLY and CDR2 FYNNEI. CDR3 size: 16 residues. Trimming cost V 6 bases and J 3 bases; bases outside gene matches: 7. CDR3 region: CASRGLLAGGTDTQYF. The CDR3 DNA is TGTGCCAGCAGGGGCCTCCTAGCGGGAGGGACAGATACGCAGTATTTT.

The chain couples TRBV6-6 to TRBJ2-5; 8 nucleotides align to TRBD1. The closer fit of TRBJ2-7 to the DNA end suggests the J call may be wrong. Germline values: CDR1 MNHNY, CDR2 SVGAGI (reference sequence). The CDR3 contains 15 residues. The CDR3 sequence: CASSSPGQGFHEQYF. The CDR3 region has the DNA TGTGCCAGCAGTTCCCCTGGACAGGGTTTCCACGAGCAGTACTTC.

V usage is TRBV5-1 and J usage is TRBJ2-7; D remains ambiguous. V was shortened by 0 bases and J by 0 bases, with 7 bases between the two germline ends. CDR1 and CDR2 (germline): SGHRS, YFSETQ. This CDR3 spans 14 amino acids. The CDR3 loop is CASSLALFSYEQYF. In nucleotides, the CDR3 is TGCGCCAGCAGCTTGGCCCTCTTCTCCTACGAGCAGTACTTC.